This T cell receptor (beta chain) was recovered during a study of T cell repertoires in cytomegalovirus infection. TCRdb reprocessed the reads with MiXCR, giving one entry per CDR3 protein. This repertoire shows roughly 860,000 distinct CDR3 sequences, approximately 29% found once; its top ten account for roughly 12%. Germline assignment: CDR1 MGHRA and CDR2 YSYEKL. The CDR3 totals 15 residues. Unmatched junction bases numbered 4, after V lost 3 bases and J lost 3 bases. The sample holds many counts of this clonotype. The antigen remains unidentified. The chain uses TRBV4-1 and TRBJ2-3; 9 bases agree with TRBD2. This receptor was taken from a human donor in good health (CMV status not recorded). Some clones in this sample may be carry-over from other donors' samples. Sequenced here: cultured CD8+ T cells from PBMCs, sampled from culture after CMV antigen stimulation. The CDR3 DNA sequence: TGCGCCAGCAGCCACTGGGCGGGGGGGACAGATACGCAGTATTTT. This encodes CASSHWAGGTDTQYF.